The present T cell receptor beta chain was sequenced within a study of cytotoxic CD8 clonotypes in ibrutinib-treated CLL. Study-level points and caveats: Ibrutinib response saw clonality rise, and progression saw it return toward baseline. On treatment, the uncommon public clonotypes contracted or remained stable.

Libraries were prepared by immunoSEQ multiplex PCR; TCRdb keeps only in-frame clonotypes and omits some of them. The data hold tens of thousands of clones, with 57% observed a single time. The germline V gene encodes CDR1 SNHLY and CDR2 FYNNEI. V shed 6 bases, J shed 3 bases, and the junction held 8 bases outside the gene matches. The CDR3 length is 17 residues. Regarding this clone: Its specificity is unknown.

For TCR beta libraries, roughly 2 micrograms of genomic DNA were obtained from cryopreserved PBMCs. The sample consisted of PBMCs, taken after 12 months of ibrutinib treatment. This sequence was found in a human donor with chronic lymphocytic leukemia. The chain has TRBV2 and TRBJ2-6; 10 bases fit TRBD2. The CDR3 nucleotides are TGTGCCAGCAGGCTAACTAGCGGGGTAGGTGGGGCCAACGTCCTGACTTTC. As protein: CASRLTSGVGGANVLTF. The whole variable domain, filled in from reference TRBV2 and TRBJ2-6, reads EPEVTQTPSHQVTQMGQEVILRCVPISNHLYFYWYRQILGQKVEFLVSFYNNEISEKSEIFDDQFSVERPDGSNFTLKIRSTKLEDSAMYFCASRLTSGVGGANVLTFGAGSRLTVL.